This passage covers 13 T cell receptor beta chains from one sample sequenced in a study of regulatory T cells in long-lasting Graves disease. Assembly of TCR beta libraries relied on iRepertoire HTBI primers together with Arm-PCR of CDR3 regions. Each CDR3 protein gets one entry after TCRdb re-called the multiplex PCR reads with MiXCR. The sample comprises hundreds of thousands of distinct CDR3 sequences, less than 25% of which are singletons, and about a fifth rests with the top ten. Time point noted: persistent/refractory GD, antithyroid drugs over 5 years with positive TRAb. Making the TCR library involved RNA that had been extracted from PBMCs. The material was peripheral blood mononuclear cells (PBMCs), obtained when the disease was refractory, from a patient treated with antithyroid drugs. Receptor source: a female donor with Graves disease.

The V and J genes are TRBV14 and TRBJ2-5, with D possibly being TRBD1 (5 bases). The CDR3 is 15 amino acids. The germline V gene has CDR1 SGHDN and CDR2 FVKESK. Between the trimmed V and J ends, which lost 3 bases and 2 bases, there was a span of 13 bases. The CDR3, as DNA: TGTGCCAGCAGCCATTGGGGCAGTCCTCAAGAGACCCAGTACTTC. Translation gives CASSHWGSPQETQYF.

This clonotype has ten or more counts. V is TRBV30 and J is TRBJ1-2; D unresolved. This CDR3 is built from 13 residues. Germline CDR1 is GTSNPN and CDR2 is SVGIG (reference sequence). The V gene lost 0 bases and the J gene lost 8 bases, with 13 bases spanning the gap. The CDR3 spells CAWSVRSGYGYTF. The CDR3 DNA is TGTGCCTGGAGTGTACGGTCGGGCTACGGCTACACCTTC.

V usage is TRBV9 and J usage is TRBJ1-6, with D maybe TRBD1 (5 bases). The CDR3 is 14 residues long. Germline V gene data show CDR1 as SGDLS and CDR2 as YYNGEE. Trimming took off 4 bases at V and 10 bases at J, with 15 bases between the two ends. CDR3 DNA: TGTGCCAGCAGCTTAGGGGTGCAAGCCTCACCCCTCCACTTT. It encodes CASSLGVQASPLHF.

This clonotype was observed a few times. The chain combines TRBV19 with TRBJ2-4; D unresolved. The CDR3 contains 16 residues. Looked up from germline, CDR1 is LNHDA and CDR2 is SQIVND (reference sequence). Trimming removed 5 bases from V and 0 bases from J, with 14 bases in between. The CDR3: CASSLGDPLAKNIQYF. In DNA, the CDR3 is TGTGCCAGTAGTCTAGGAGATCCTCTAGCCAAAAACATTCAGTACTTC.

CDR3 amino acids: CASSKVYYPGQRNTEAFF. The CDR3, as DNA: TGTGCCAGTAGTAAGGTATACTACCCGGGACAAAGGAACACTGAAGCTTTCTTT. The chain employs TRBV19 and TRBJ1-1; tentatively, D is TRBD1 (6 bases). Germline V CDR1 and CDR2: LNHDA, SQIVND (reference sequence). V lost 4 bases and J 1 base, leaving 22 bases between the germline ends. The CDR3 covers 18 residues.

Regarding this clonotype: It may be a read error: a sequence one base away is much more abundant. J is TRBJ2-5 and V is TRBV29-1, with D maybe TRBD2 (6 bases). The CDR3 loop spans 11 amino acids. Germline V gene lookup returns CDR1 SQVTM and CDR2 ANQGSEA. This CDR3 is CSVRGKETQCF. DNA of the CDR3: TGCAGCGTACGGGGGAAAGAGACCCAGTGCTTC.

This clonotype turned up a few times. The chain links TRBV19 to TRBJ2-7; D is possibly TRBD2 (6 bases). The V gene lost 5 bases and the J gene lost 7 bases, with 18 bases spanning the gap. The CDR3 spans 14 residues. The germline V gene encodes CDR1 LNHDA and CDR2 SQIVND (reference sequence). CDR3 nucleotides: TGTGCCAGTAGTGCGTCGGGAGCGCCCGCGGAGCAGTACTTC. As protein: CASSASGAPAEQYF.

The gene calls are TRBV7-2 and TRBJ2-5; possibly TRBD2 for D (6 bases). This CDR3 spans 18 amino acids. The V end was cut by 4 bases, the J end by 6 bases, with 27 bases between. Germline V CDR1 and CDR2: SGHTA, FQGNSA. The CDR3 DNA follows: TGTGCCAGCAGCTCTTGGGCGGGATTAGGGGCCGGTAGGAAGACCCAGTACTTC. Its protein product is CASSSWAGLGAGRKTQYF.

At least ten counts were recorded for this clonotype. The chain links TRBV28 to TRBJ1-1; possible D gene TRBD1, 6 bases. This CDR3 is 18 amino acids long. V lost 5 bases to trimming and J lost 1 base, with 23 bases between them. CDR1 MDHEN and CDR2 SYDVKM come from the germline V gene. Here the CDR3 DNA reads TGTGCCAGCAGTCCAATTCTATGGGGGGCCAGGGGGAACACTGAAGCTTTCTTT. Translating gives CASSPILWGARGNTEAFF.

Comment on this clonotype: Just one base apart from a much larger clone, this may be a read error. This chain connects TRBV6-1 to TRBJ2-7, with D unclear. Germline V gene lookup returns CDR1 MNHNS and CDR2 SASEGT. The CDR3 covers 14 residues. The CDR3 sequence: CTSRLASTTYEQYF. As DNA, the CDR3 is TGTACCAGCAGATTAGCCTCTACCACCTACGAGCAGTACTTC.

This clonotype was seen repeatedly, ten times or more. The chain is built from TRBV2 and TRBJ2-7; no reliable D call. V lost 5 bases and J lost 4, with 3 bases in between. The germline V gene has CDR1 SNHLY and CDR2 FYNNEI. This CDR3 has 10 amino acids. CDR3 region: CASSQYEQYF. DNA for the CDR3: TGTGCCAGCAGTCAATACGAGCAGTACTTC.

This clonotype was seen many times. V is TRBV7-8 and J is TRBJ2-5; tentatively, D is TRBD1 (5 bases). This CDR3 region has 13 residues. The ends were cut back, 5 bases at V and 1 base at J, with 8 bases in the middle. Germline lookup yields CDR1 SGHVS and CDR2 FQNEAQ. The CDR3 loop is CASSKGFQETQYF. The CDR3 coding sequence is TGTGCCAGCAGCAAGGGGTTCCAAGAGACCCAGTACTTC.

This clonotype was recorded a few times. The CDR3: CASLAGIGTGELFF. The CDR3 coding sequence is TGTGCCAGCTTAGCGGGAATAGGCACCGGGGAGCTGTTTTTT. The chain combines TRBV27 with TRBJ2-2; the match to TRBD2 covers 8 bases. With 8 bases clipped from V and 4 bases from J, the junction kept 6 bases outside the gene matches. CDR3 size: 14 residues. The V gene's germline CDR1 is MNHEY and CDR2 SMNVEV (reference sequence).